The sequence of this T cell receptor (beta chain) was determined in a study of T cell repertoires in cytomegalovirus infection. CDR3 size: 15 residues. CDR1 and CDR2 from the germline V gene are DFQATT and SNEGSKA (reference sequence). V lost 0 bases and J 5 bases, leaving 16 bases between the germline ends. This clonotype has more than one count but fewer than ten. Via MiXCR, TCRdb re-called the reads, giving one row per CDR3 protein. The data show 100,000 to 150,000 distinct CDR3 sequences, with 8% to 9% seen just once and around 9.1% held by the top ten. Source material: PBMCs. The gene calls are TRBV20-1 and TRBJ1-1; the D gene is possibly TRBD1 (5 bases). This clonotype was obtained from a human donor in good health (CMV status not recorded). Some clones in this sample may be carry-over from other donors' samples. CDR3 residues: CSAREGVRVRTEAFF. The CDR3 bases are TGCAGTGCTAGAGAGGGGGTCAGGGTGCGGACTGAAGCTTTCTTT.